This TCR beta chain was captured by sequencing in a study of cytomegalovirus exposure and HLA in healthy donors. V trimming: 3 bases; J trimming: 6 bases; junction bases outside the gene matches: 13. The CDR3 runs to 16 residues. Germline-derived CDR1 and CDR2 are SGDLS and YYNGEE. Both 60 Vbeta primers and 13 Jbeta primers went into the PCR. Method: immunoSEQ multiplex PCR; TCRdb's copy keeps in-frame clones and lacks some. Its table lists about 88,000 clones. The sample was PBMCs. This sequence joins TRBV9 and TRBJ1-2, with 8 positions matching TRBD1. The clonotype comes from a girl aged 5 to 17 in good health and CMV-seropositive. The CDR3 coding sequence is TGTGCCAGCAGCGCCCCCCGGGACAGGTCTCTCGATGGCTACACCTTC. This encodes CASSAPRDRSLDGYTF. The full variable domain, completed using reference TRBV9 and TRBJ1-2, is DSGVTQTPKHLITATGQRVTLRCSPRSGDLSVYWYQQSLDQGLQFLIQYYNGEERAKGNILERFSAQQFPDLHSELNLSSLELGDSALYFCASSAPRDRSLDGYTFGSGTRLTVV.